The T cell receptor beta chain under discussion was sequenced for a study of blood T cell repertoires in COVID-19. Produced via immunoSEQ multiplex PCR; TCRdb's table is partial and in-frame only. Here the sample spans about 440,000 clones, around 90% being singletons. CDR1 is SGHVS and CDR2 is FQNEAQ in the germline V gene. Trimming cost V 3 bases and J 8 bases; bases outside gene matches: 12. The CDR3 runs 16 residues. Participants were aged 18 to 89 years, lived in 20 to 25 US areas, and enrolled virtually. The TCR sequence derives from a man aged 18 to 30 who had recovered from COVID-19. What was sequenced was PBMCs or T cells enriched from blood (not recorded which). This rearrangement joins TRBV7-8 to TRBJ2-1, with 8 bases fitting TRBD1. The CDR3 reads CASSFYRQGAPDEQFF. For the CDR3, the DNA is TGTGCCAGCAGCTTCTACCGTCAGGGGGCCCCCGATGAGCAGTTCTTC.